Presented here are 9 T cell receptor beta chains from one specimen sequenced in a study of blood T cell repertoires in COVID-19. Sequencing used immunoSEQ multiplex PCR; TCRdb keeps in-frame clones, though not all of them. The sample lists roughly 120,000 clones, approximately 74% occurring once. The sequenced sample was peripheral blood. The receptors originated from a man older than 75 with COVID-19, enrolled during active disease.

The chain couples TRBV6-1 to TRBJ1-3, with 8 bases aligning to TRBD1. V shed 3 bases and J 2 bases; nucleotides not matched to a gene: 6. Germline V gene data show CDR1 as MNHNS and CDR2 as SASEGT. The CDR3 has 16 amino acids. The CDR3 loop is CASSELTGATGNTIYF. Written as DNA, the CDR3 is TGTGCCAGCAGTGAGTTGACAGGGGCGACTGGAAACACCATATATTTT.

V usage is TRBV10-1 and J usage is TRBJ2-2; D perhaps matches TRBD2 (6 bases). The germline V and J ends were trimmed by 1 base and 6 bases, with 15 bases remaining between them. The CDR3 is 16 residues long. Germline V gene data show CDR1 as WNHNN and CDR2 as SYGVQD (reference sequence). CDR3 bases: TGCGCCAGCAGTGAGTATCGGGACTTAGCCGCCGGGGAGCTGTTTTTT. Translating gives CASSEYRDLAAGELFF.

CDR3 loop: CASSLDQDTQYF. The CDR3 DNA sequence: TGTGCCAGCAGCTTAGATCAAGATACGCAGTATTTT. The V call is TRBV11-2, the J call TRBJ2-3, with unresolved D. This CDR3 region has 12 residues. CDR1 is SGHAT and CDR2 is FQNNGV in the germline V gene. Trimming removed 0 bases from V and 5 bases from J, with 3 bases in between.

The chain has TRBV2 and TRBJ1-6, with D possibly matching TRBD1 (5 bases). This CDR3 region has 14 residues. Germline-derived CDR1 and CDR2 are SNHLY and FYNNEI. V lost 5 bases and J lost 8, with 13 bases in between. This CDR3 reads CASSKQGRDSPLHF. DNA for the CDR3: TGTGCCAGCAGTAAGCAGGGAAGGGATTCACCCCTCCACTTT.

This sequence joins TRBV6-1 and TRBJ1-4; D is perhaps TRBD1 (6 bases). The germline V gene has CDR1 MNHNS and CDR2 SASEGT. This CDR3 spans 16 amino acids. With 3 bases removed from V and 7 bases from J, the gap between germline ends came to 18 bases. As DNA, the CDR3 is TGTGCCAGCAGTGAGGGCACGGGGTTCAGGGGTGAAAAACTGTTTTTT. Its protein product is CASSEGTGFRGEKLFF.

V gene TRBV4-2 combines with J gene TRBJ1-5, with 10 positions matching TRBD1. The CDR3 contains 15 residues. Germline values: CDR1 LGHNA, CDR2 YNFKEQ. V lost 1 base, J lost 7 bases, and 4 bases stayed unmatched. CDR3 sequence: CASSQGDRGDQPQHF. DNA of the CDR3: TGTGCCAGCAGCCAAGGGGACAGGGGAGACCAGCCCCAGCATTTT.

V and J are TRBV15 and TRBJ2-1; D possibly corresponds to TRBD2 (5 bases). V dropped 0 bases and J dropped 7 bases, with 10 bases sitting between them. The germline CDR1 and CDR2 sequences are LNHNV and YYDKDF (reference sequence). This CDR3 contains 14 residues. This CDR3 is CATSRDGGYNEQFF. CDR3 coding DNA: TGTGCCACCAGCAGAGACGGCGGGTATAATGAGCAGTTCTTC.

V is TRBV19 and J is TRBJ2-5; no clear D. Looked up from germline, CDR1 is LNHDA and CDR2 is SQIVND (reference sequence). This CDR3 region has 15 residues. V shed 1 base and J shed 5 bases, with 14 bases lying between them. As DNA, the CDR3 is TGTGCCAGTAGTATAGGGTCAGGCCGGTGGGAGACCCAGTACTTC. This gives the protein CASSIGSGRWETQYF.

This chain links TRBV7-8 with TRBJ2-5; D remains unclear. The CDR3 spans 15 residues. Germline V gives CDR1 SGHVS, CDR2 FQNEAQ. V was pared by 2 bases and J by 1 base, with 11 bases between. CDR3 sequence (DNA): TGTGCCAGCAGCTTACAGAGACACCGCCAAGAGACCCAGTACTTC. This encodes CASSLQRHRQETQYF.